The entry below gives a single TCR beta chain sequence along with its context. The record originates from a study of tumor-infiltrating lymphocytes in primary liver carcinoma. At the level of the study: The cohort included men and women aged 30 to 69 years. Samples yielded about 3.65 to 8 million productive TCRbeta reads, similar across tissue types.

Starting material for RNA and DNA co-extraction consisted of about 17-32 mg of unsorted bulk tissue. Primary liver carcinoma, confirmed by histopathology, was surgically resected. Constant-region priming of 500 to 550 ng total RNA yielded TCR beta cDNA. Sequencing libraries for TCR beta derived from three nested multiplex PCR rounds that used slightly modified ARM-PCR. Researchers ran the first two PCR rounds for 10 cycles each with TRBV1-TRBV30 forward primers and a C-beta reverse primer. TCRdb redid the calling of the multiplex PCR reads with MiXCR, one entry per CDR3 protein. The repertoire has fewer than 90,000 distinct CDR3 sequences, roughly 72% of them found once; the top ten carry less than 20%. This CDR3 comprises 14 residues. V lost 3 bases and J lost 8, with 13 bases in between. Germline assignment: CDR1 SGHDN and CDR2 FVKESK.

V is TRBV14 and J is TRBJ2-2; D uncertain. Sequenced sample: liver tumor tissue from sampling region 1. Subset of the sample: tumor region T1, superior pole. The sequence was obtained from a man between 40 and 49 years old with primary liver carcinoma and hepatitis B virus infection. This CDR3 is CASSQSAATGELFF. Here the CDR3 DNA reads TGTGCCAGCAGCCAGTCAGCAGCCACTGGGGAGCTGTTTTTT.